A selection of T cell receptor beta chains follows, all from one sample in a study of blood T cell repertoires in COVID-19. Some clones are missing from TCRdb's copy, which holds only in-frame ones; the method was immunoSEQ multiplex PCR. This table holds some 13,000 clones, 65% to 90% found once. Input material: peripheral blood. The receptors stem from a man in his forties or fifties with active or convalescent COVID-19. Both conserved end residues are part of each CDR3. D genes are given only for firm matches. Clone size, where shown, is once, few, many, or a class for clones that have expanded.

D gene: TRBD2
clone size: NA
J gene: TRBJ2-3
V gene: TRBV3-1/TRBV3-2
CDR3 DNA: TGTGCCAGCAGCCCTAGCGGTAGTAGCACAGATACGCAGTATTTT
CDR3 protein: CASSPSGSSTDTQYF

D gene: TRBD1
clone size: NA
J gene: TRBJ2-7
V gene: TRBV5-4
CDR3 DNA: TGTGCCAGCAAAGATCAGGGGACAGGCTACGAGCAGTACTTC
CDR3 protein: CASKDQGTGYEQYF

D gene: NA
clone size: NA
J gene: TRBJ2-2
V gene: TRBV6-2/TRBV6-3
CDR3 DNA: TGTGCCAGCAGTTCCTACCCCGGGCAGGAGGCGAACACCGGGGAGCTGTTTTTT
CDR3 protein: CASSSYPGQEANTGELFF

D gene: TRBD2
clone size: NA
J gene: TRBJ2-2
V gene: TRBV9
CDR3 DNA: TGTGCCAGCAGCGTAGCTACGGGGGGACGTGGAACCGGGGAGCTGTTTTTT
CDR3 protein: CASSVATGGRGTGELFF

D gene: TRBD2
clone size: NA
J gene: TRBJ2-7
V gene: TRBV27
CDR3 DNA: TGTGCCAGCAGACCGGGTTACGGGGGGAGTGAGCAGTACTTC
CDR3 protein: CASRPGYGGSEQYF

D gene: NA
clone size: few
J gene: TRBJ2-3
V gene: TRBV7-3
CDR3 DNA: TGTGCCAGCAGCCCCATGGGCCCGATAGATACGCAGTATTTT
CDR3 protein: CASSPMGPIDTQYF

D gene: TRBD1
clone size: NA
J gene: TRBJ1-5
V gene: TRBV24-1
CDR3 DNA: TGTGCCACCAGTGAGGGGACAGGGATCGGTCAGCCCCAGCATTTT
CDR3 protein: CATSEGTGIGQPQHF

D gene: TRBD1
clone size: NA
J gene: TRBJ2-7
V gene: TRBV7-2
CDR3 DNA: TGTGCCAGCAGCTTAGACGGGACAGGGGGCTACGAGCAGTACTTC
CDR3 protein: CASSLDGTGGYEQYF

D gene: TRBD2
clone size: NA
J gene: TRBJ2-7
V gene: TRBV7-2
CDR3 DNA: TGTGCCAGCAGCTCGGCGGGGGGTGGCGAGCAGTACTTC
CDR3 protein: CASSSAGGGEQYF

D gene: TRBD1
clone size: NA
J gene: TRBJ1-6
V gene: TRBV6-5
CDR3 DNA: TGTGCCAGCCTTGGACAGGGGAGCTCACCCCTCCACTTT
CDR3 protein: CASLGQGSSPLHF

D gene: TRBD1
clone size: NA
J gene: TRBJ1-5
V gene: TRBV10-3
CDR3 DNA: TGTGCCGCGGGGGCGGAGGGACAGGTTCGGCCCCAGCATTTT
CDR3 protein: CAAGAEGQVRPQHF

D gene: NA
clone size: NA
J gene: TRBJ1-6
V gene: TRBV7-9
CDR3 DNA: TGTGCCAGCAGTTTCGGTGATCGGCCCCTCCACTTT
CDR3 protein: CASSFGDRPLHF

D gene: NA
clone size: NA
J gene: TRBJ2-3
V gene: TRBV5-4
CDR3 DNA: TGTGCCAGCAGGGAACTAGGGGATACGCAGTATTTT
CDR3 protein: CASRELGDTQYF

D gene: NA
clone size: NA
J gene: TRBJ1-5
V gene: TRBV23-1
CDR3 DNA: TGCGCCAGCAGTCTGGGGCCTCAGCCCCAGCATTTT
CDR3 protein: CASSLGPQPQHF

D gene: NA
clone size: NA
J gene: TRBJ2-3
V gene: TRBV30
CDR3 DNA: TGTGCCTGGAAGGCAGGGGATACGCAGTATTTT
CDR3 protein: CAWKAGDTQYF

D gene: NA
clone size: NA
J gene: TRBJ2-1
V gene: TRBV9
CDR3 DNA: TGTGCCAGCAGCGCCCCTTCAGGCGGGATCTACAATGAGCAGTTCTTC
CDR3 protein: CASSAPSGGIYNEQFF

D gene: NA
clone size: NA
J gene: TRBJ2-2
V gene: TRBV6-5
CDR3 DNA: TGTGCCATTGATGCAGGGCCCAACACCGGGGAGCTGTTTTTT
CDR3 protein: CAIDAGPNTGELFF

D gene: NA
clone size: NA
J gene: TRBJ2-1
V gene: TRBV7-9
CDR3 DNA: TGTGCCAGCAGCTCCCTCCCGGTTGAGCAGTTCTTC
CDR3 protein: CASSSLPVEQFF

D gene: NA
clone size: NA
J gene: TRBJ2-7
V gene: TRBV25-1
CDR3 DNA: TGTGCCAGCCGGACTGTCTCGGGGGAGCAGTACTTC
CDR3 protein: CASRTVSGEQYF

D gene: TRBD2
clone size: NA
J gene: TRBJ2-1
V gene: TRBV11-2
CDR3 DNA: TGTGCCAGCAGCTTAGATGGGACTAGCGGGTTCTACAATGAGCAGTTCTTC
CDR3 protein: CASSLDGTSGFYNEQFF